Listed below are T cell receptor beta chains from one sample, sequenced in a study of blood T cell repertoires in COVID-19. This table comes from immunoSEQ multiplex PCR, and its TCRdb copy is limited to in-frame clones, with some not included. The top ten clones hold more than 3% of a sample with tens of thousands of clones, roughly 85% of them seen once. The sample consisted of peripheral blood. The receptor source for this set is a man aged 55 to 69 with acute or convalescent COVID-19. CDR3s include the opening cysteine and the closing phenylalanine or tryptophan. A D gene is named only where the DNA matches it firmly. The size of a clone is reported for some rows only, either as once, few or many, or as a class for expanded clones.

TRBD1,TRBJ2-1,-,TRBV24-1,TGTGCCACCAGTGAAGTCAAGGGGGCACTCAATGAGCAGTTCTTC,CATSEVKGALNEQFF
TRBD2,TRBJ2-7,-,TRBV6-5,TGTGCCAGCAGTCTTACTTCGGGGGGGGCAAGGGAGCAGTACTTC,CASSLTSGGAREQYF
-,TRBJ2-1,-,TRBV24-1,TGTGCCACCGGAGACAGAGCATCCTACAATGAGCAGTTCTTC,CATGDRASYNEQFF
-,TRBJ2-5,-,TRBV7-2,TGTGCCAGCAGCTTAGGGGGCGGAGCCTCCGCGGAGACCCAGTACTTC,CASSLGGGASAETQYF
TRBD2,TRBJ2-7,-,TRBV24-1,TGTGCCACCAGTGCCCACGGGACTAGCGGCTACGAGCAGTACTTC,CATSAHGTSGYEQYF
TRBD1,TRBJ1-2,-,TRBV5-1,TGCGCCAGCAGCTCTCTCGGGACAGGGGGATTTGGCTACACCTTC,CASSSLGTGGFGYTF
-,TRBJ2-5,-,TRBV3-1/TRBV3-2,TGTGCCAGCAGGGAAGTCGGGGGGCTGGAGACCCAGTACTTC,CASREVGGLETQYF
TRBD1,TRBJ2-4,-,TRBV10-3,TGTGCCACCGGTGGGACAGGGGATGCCATTCAGTACTTC,CATGGTGDAIQYF
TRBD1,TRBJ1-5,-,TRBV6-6,TGTGCCAGCATTAAACCGGGACAGGGGAATCAGCCCCAGCATTTT,CASIKPGQGNQPQHF
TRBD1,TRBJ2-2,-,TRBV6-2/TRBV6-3,TGTGCCAGCAGTTACCGGACAGGATCGAACACCGGGGAGCTGTTTTTT,CASSYRTGSNTGELFF
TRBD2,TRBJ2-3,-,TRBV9,TGTGCCAGCAGCCCACGACTAGCGGGAGGGTCCGATATGTATTTT,CASSPRLAGGSDMYF
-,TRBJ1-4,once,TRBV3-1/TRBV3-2,TGTGCCAGCAGCCTAGAAGTAGGGGATGAAAAACTGTTTTTT,CASSLEVGDEKLFF
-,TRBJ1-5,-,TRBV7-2,TGTGCCAGCAGCTTAGCGCCCGGGGGCGGGAGTCAGCCCCAGCATTTT,CASSLAPGGGSQPQHF
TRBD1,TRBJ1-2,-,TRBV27,TGTGCCAGCAGTTCCGGACAGGCCCCATATGGCTACACCTTC,CASSSGQAPYGYTF
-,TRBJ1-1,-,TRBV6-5,TGTGCCAGCAGTTATGAGGGCAGAACTGAAGCTTTCTTT,CASSYEGRTEAFF
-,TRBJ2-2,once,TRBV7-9,TGTGCCAGCAGCTTAGTTTCAGGGAACACCGGGGAGCTGTTTTTT,CASSLVSGNTGELFF
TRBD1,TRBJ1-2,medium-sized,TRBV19,TGTGCCACTGGACAGGGCAGCTATGGCTACACCTTC,CATGQGSYGYTF
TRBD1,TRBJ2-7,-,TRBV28,TGTGCCAGCAGTTCCCCTGACAGGGCCTCCTACGAGCAGTACTTC,CASSSPDRASYEQYF
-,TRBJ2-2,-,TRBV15,TGTGCCACAGCAGGGTCGGTCACCGGGGAGCTGTTTTTT,CATAGSVTGELFF
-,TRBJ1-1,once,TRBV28,TGTGCCAGCAGTCCTCAGGGCAACGAAGCTTTCTTT,CASSPQGNEAFF
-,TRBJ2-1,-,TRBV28,TGTGCCAGTGGTAGAGGGGGAGGGCGGTCCTACAATGAGCAGTTCTTC,CASGRGGGRSYNEQFF
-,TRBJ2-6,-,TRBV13,TGTGCCAGCAGCTCCCTCCCCTCTGGGGCCAACGTCCTGACTTTC,CASSSLPSGANVLTF
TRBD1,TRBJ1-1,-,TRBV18,TGTGCCAGCTCACCAGGGACAGGAGGTATTGAAGCTTTCTTT,CASSPGTGGIEAFF
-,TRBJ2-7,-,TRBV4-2,TGTGCCAGCAGTCACGAAGGGCCCGGGGACGAGCAGTACTTC,CASSHEGPGDEQYF
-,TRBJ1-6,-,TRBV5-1,TGCGCCAGCAGCTTGGCGGGCCAGGGTAATTCACCCCTCCACTTT,CASSLAGQGNSPLHF
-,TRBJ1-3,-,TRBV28,TGTGCCAGCAGTACAGAGACCAACTCTGGAAACACCATATATTTT,CASSTETNSGNTIYF
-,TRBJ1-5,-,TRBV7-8,TGTGCCAGCAGCTTATCTGGCGGCCCGGCTCGGGGGCAGCCCCAGCATTTT,CASSLSGGPARGQPQHF
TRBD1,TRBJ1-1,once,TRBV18,TGTGCCAGCTCACCGCGACAGGGAAGAGGGACTGAAGCTTTCTTT,CASSPRQGRGTEAFF
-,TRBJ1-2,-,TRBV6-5,TGTGCCAGCAGTTACTCTGGCGGAGGGGACTATGGCTACACCTTC,CASSYSGGGDYGYTF
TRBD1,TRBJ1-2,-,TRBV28,TGTGCCAGCAGTCAAATCGACAGGGGGCATGGCTACACCTTC,CASSQIDRGHGYTF
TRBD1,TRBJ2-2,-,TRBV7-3,TGTGCCAGCAGCTTAAACCCTCTGGGACAGGGGAACACCGGGGAGCTGTTTTTT,CASSLNPLGQGNTGELFF
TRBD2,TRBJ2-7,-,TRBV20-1,TGCAGTGCCAGTGTCCCCCCTCCCAGCGGGAAAGTAGGACAGTACTTC,CSASVPPPSGKVGQYF
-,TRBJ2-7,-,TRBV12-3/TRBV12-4,TGTGCCAGCAGTGAAGGGGGCTACGAGCAGTACTTC,CASSEGGYEQYF
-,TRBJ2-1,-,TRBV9,TGTGCCAGCAGCGCGTCTTTGGAGGGCTCCTCCTACAATGAGCAGTTCTTC,CASSASLEGSSYNEQFF
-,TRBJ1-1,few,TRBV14,TGTGCCAGCAGCCAAGAATCTACCATGAACACTGAAGCTTTCTTT,CASSQESTMNTEAFF
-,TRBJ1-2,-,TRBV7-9,TGTGCCAGCAGCTTTCCGGACAGCGGTGGCTACACCTTC,CASSFPDSGGYTF